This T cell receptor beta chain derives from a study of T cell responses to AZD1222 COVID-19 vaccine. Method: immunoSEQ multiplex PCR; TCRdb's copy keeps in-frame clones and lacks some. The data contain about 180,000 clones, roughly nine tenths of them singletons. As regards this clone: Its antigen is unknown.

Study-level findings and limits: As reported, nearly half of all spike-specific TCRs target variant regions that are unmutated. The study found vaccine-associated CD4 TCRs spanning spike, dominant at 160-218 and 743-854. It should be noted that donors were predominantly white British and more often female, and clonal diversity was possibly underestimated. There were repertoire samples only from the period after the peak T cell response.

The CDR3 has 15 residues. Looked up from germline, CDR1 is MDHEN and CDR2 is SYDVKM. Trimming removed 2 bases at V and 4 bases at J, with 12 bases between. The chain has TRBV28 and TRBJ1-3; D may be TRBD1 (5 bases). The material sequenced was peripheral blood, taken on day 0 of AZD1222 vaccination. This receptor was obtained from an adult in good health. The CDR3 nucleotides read TGTGCCAGCAGTTTAAGTCAGAGGGGCGGAAACACCATATATTTT. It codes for CASSLSQRGGNTIYF.